Each of the 26 T cell receptor beta chains below was sequenced from the same sample in a study of vaccination and CD4 T cells after COVID-19. As for treatment: approximately nine-day PBMC culture with coronavirus spike peptide pools or control peptides (ViraFEST assay). CD4+ T cells that had been cultured provided DNA sequenced with the Oncomine TCR Beta short-read assay. In TCRdb, the PCR reads were re-called with MiXCR into one record per CDR3 protein. The profile covers about 12,000 distinct CDR3 sequences, with about 31% appearing a single time and 20% to 25% taken by the ten largest. These receptors' targets are unknown. The specimen was cultured CD4+ T cells from blood. Source of these receptors: a human donor with COVID-19.

V is TRBV7-8 and J is TRBJ1-5, with D possibly matching TRBD1 (6 bases). CDR3 length: 16 residues. Germline V lookup: CDR1 SGHVS, CDR2 FQNEAQ. V lost 6 bases and J lost 2, with 17 bases in between. CDR3 loop: CASSVGGVVRNQPQHF. CDR3 nucleotide sequence: TGTGCCAGCAGTGTAGGGGGGGTTGTGCGCAATCAGCCCCAGCATTTT.

This chain uses TRBV11-2 with TRBJ1-2; D uncertain. The V and J ends lost 3 bases and 6 bases respectively, with 11 bases between them. Germline V lookup: CDR1 SGHAT, CDR2 FQNNGV. The CDR3 extends over 13 amino acids. Written as DNA, the CDR3 is TGTGCCAGCAGCTTGGACGGAAGGGATGGCTACACCTTC. The encoded protein is CASSLDGRDGYTF.

There are a few counts of this clonotype. This sequence joins TRBV19 and TRBJ1-5; TRBD1 matches at 12 bases. The germline CDR1 and CDR2 sequences are LNHDA and SQIVND (reference sequence). The CDR3 sequence is 16 residues long. The V gene end was trimmed by 5 bases and the J gene end by 7 bases; junction bases not matched to a gene: 9. The CDR3 reads CASSPSGTGGRQPQHF. The CDR3 bases are TGTGCCAGTAGTCCCAGCGGGACAGGGGGCCGGCAGCCCCAGCATTTT. Combining the CDR3 with reference TRBV19 and TRBJ1-5 gives the whole variable domain DGGITQSPKYLFRKEGQNVTLSCEQNLNHDAMYWYRQDPGQGLRLIYYSQIVNDFQKGDIAEGYSVSREKKESFPLTVTSAQKNPTAFYLCASSPSGTGGRQPQHFGDGTRLSIL.

This clonotype has only a few counts. V gene TRBV20-1 combines with J gene TRBJ1-2, with a possible D match to TRBD1 (5 bases). Germline V lookup: CDR1 DFQATT, CDR2 SNEGSKA (reference sequence). This CDR3 region has 13 residues. Trimming shortened V by 4 bases and J by 4 bases, and 13 bases separated the two germline ends. As DNA, the CDR3 is TGCAGTGCTAACCCGGGACGGCTCTATGGCTACACCTTC. Translated, it gives CSANPGRLYGYTF.

The rearrangement links TRBV6-1 to TRBJ1-5, with D possibly being TRBD1 (6 bases). The germline V gene has CDR1 MNHNS and CDR2 SASEGT. The CDR3 spans 14 residues. The germline V and J ends were trimmed by 3 bases and 6 bases, with 12 bases remaining between them. The CDR3 region is CASSETQGIQPQHF. Here the CDR3 DNA reads TGTGCCAGCAGTGAGACGCAGGGGATTCAGCCCCAGCATTTT.

In its sample, this clonotype was seen a few times. The chain is built from TRBV10-3 and TRBJ1-5; D not certain. CDR1 is ENHRY, CDR2 SYGVKD, per germline. The CDR3 is 15 residues long. Trimming cost V 0 bases and J 9 bases, with 15 bases left between them. This CDR3 reads CAISESPGPGSPQHF. As DNA, the CDR3 is TGTGCCATCAGTGAGTCTCCAGGTCCAGGTTCGCCCCAGCATTTT.

In the case of this clonotype: One base away lies a much larger clone, so this may be a sequencing read error. This rearrangement joins TRBV6-1 to TRBJ1-5; weak D call: TRBD1 (6 bases). The CDR3 sequence is 15 residues long. Germline CDR1 is MNHNS and CDR2 is SASEGT. CDR3 loop: CVSHIYSGTHQPQHF. The CDR3 nucleotides read TGTGTCAGCCATATTTATTCCGGGACACATCAGCCCCAGCATTTT.

This clonotype was recorded only once. The chain employs TRBV28 and TRBJ2-7; 8 positions match TRBD1. With V trimmed by 4 bases and J by 0 bases, 5 bases remained unmatched. The CDR3 has 15 amino acids. Germline V gene sequence: CDR1 MDHEN, CDR2 SYDVKM. CDR3 nucleotide sequence: TGTGCCAGCAGTTCCTGGACAGGGAGCTCCTACGAGCAGTACTTC. The encoded protein is CASSSWTGSSYEQYF.

This clonotype was seen a handful of times. The chain recombines TRBV11-3 with TRBJ2-3, with D perhaps TRBD1 (5 bases). This CDR3 region has 14 residues. Germline V CDR1 and CDR2: SGHNT, YENEEA. V lost 3 bases, J lost 4 bases, and 11 bases lay in between. The CDR3 here is CASSFSAGSDTQYF. CDR3 nucleotide sequence: TGTGCCAGCAGCTTCTCGGCAGGGTCAGATACGCAGTATTTT.

This clonotype was counted between two and nine times. The gene calls are TRBV20-1 and TRBJ2-4; D not resolved. This CDR3 comprises 14 residues. Trimming removed 6 bases at V and 1 base at J, with 13 bases between. CDR1 and CDR2 (germline): DFQATT, SNEGSKA (reference sequence). The CDR3, as DNA: TGCAGTGCCGCCCCCTCTGGGGCCAAAAACATTCAGTACTTC. Translating gives CSAAPSGAKNIQYF.

This rearrangement joins TRBV28 to TRBJ1-2; 11 bases are a match to TRBD1. Germline CDR1 reads MDHEN; CDR2 reads SYDVKM. V lost 4 bases to trimming and J lost 8 bases; unmatched junction nucleotides: 6. The CDR3 has 14 amino acids. CDR3 protein: CASSSGTGGGGYTF. CDR3 DNA: TGTGCCAGCAGTTCCGGGACAGGGGGTGGGGGCTACACCTTC.

This chain links TRBV24-1 with TRBJ1-6; 7 nucleotides match TRBD1. The CDR3 totals 13 residues. CDR1 is KGHDR and CDR2 is SFDVKD in the germline V gene. J was trimmed by 7 bases and V by 7 bases; bases with no gene match: 3. Here the CDR3 reads CATRDRENSPLHF. Written as DNA, the CDR3 is TGTGCCACCAGAGACAGGGAGAATTCACCCCTCCACTTT.

The genes are TRBV20-1 and TRBJ2-1; 8 nucleotides match TRBD2. The CDR3 has 14 residues. CDR1 is DFQATT, CDR2 SNEGSKA, per germline (reference sequence). Trimming cost V 0 bases and J 8 bases; bases outside gene matches: 6. CDR3 bases: TGCAGTGCTAGAGACGGGGGGGGCATCTATGAGCAGTTCTTC. Encoded protein: CSARDGGGIYEQFF.

This clonotype occurred a few times. The gene calls are TRBV6-1 and TRBJ1-4, with D tentatively TRBD1 (5 bases). CDR3 length equals 13 residues. CDR1 MNHNS and CDR2 SASEGT come from the germline V gene. V gave up 6 bases and J gave up 2 bases, with 7 bases separating them. The CDR3, as DNA: TGTGCCAGCAGCGGGACGACTAATGAAAAACTGTTTTTT. The encoded protein is CASSGTTNEKLFF.

V gene TRBV20-1 combines with J gene TRBJ2-2; 7 bases are shared with TRBD2. The germline V gene encodes CDR1 DFQATT and CDR2 SNEGSKA (reference sequence). The CDR3 runs 16 residues. V dropped 5 bases and J dropped 3; count of bases not matched to a gene: 12. For the CDR3, the DNA is TGCAGTGCTCCTGTTGGGGGGGTCGTGTACACCGGGGAGCTGTTTTTT. This translates into CSAPVGGVVYTGELFF.

This clonotype was picked up a small number of times. At one boundary the junction diverges from the germline segment, which might be a read error. The chain recombines TRBV7-7 with TRBJ2-5; 7 bases fit TRBD2. This CDR3 contains 11 residues. CDR1 is SSHAT, CDR2 FNYEAQ, per germline (reference sequence). The chain's CDR3 is CASSSGGTQYF. The CDR3 DNA sequence: TGTGCTAGCAGCTCGGGAGGGACCCAGTACTTC. The variable domain in full, completed from reference TRBV7-7 and TRBJ2-5, reads GAGVSQSPRYKVTKRGQDVTLRCDPISSHATLYWYQQALGQGPEFLTYFNYEAQPDKSGLPSDRFSAERPEGSISTLTIQRTEQRDSAMYRCASSSGGTQYFGPGTRLLVL.

This clonotype was seen only a few times. This chain connects TRBV6-1 to TRBJ2-6; 10 nucleotides line up with TRBD1. CDR3 length: 16 amino acids. From germline, CDR1 is MNHNS and CDR2 SASEGT. V was pared by 8 bases and J by 0 bases, with 4 bases of the junction left unmatched. The CDR3 region is CASGDRGSSGANVLTF. CDR3 bases: TGTGCCAGCGGGGACAGGGGAAGCTCTGGGGCCAACGTCCTGACTTTC.

Relative to its sample, this clonotype is medium-sized. This chain uses TRBV6-1 with TRBJ1-2, with TRBD1 matching over 10 bases. This CDR3 is built from 12 residues. V was clipped by 6 bases and J by 8 bases; unmatched bases: 3. The germline V gene has CDR1 MNHNS and CDR2 SASEGT. The CDR3 is CASRLTGGGYTF. As DNA, the CDR3 is TGTGCCAGCAGGCTGACAGGGGGCGGCTACACCTTC.

The CDR3 is CASSIGMGVGTESGNTIYF. In DNA, the CDR3 is TGTGCCAGTAGTATAGGGATGGGGGTCGGGACAGAGAGTGGAAACACCATATATTTT. The chain recombines TRBV19 with TRBJ1-3; 7 bases are a match to TRBD1. This CDR3 has 19 residues. The J segment lost 3 bases and the V segment lost 1 base, leaving 15 bases of the junction unmatched. Germline assignment: CDR1 LNHDA and CDR2 SQIVND (reference sequence).

The chain joins TRBV4-3 to TRBJ2-5; a possible D gene is TRBD2 (6 bases). V was clipped by 3 bases and J by 4 bases, with 12 bases between them. Germline V gene data show CDR1 as LGHNA and CDR2 as YSLEER. The CDR3 contains 14 residues. In DNA form, the CDR3 reads TGCGCCAGCAGCCATCCGGGGGACGGAGAGACCCAGTACTTC. It translates to CASSHPGDGETQYF.

This clonotype has just a few counts. The chain's CDR3 is CASLPRDSRQPQHF. The CDR3 region has the DNA TGTGCCAGCTTACCCCGGGACAGTCGGCAGCCCCAGCATTTT. This chain joins TRBV19 and TRBJ1-5; the match to TRBD1 covers 7 bases. The V and J ends lost 9 bases and 7 bases, in that order; junction bases with no gene match: 12. This CDR3 is built from 14 residues. Germline V lookup: CDR1 LNHDA, CDR2 SQIVND (reference sequence).

The gene calls are TRBV2 and TRBJ1-1, with D possibly TRBD1 on 5 matching bases. This CDR3 has 13 amino acids. The V and J ends lost 3 bases and 6 bases respectively, with 11 bases between them. CDR1 SNHLY and CDR2 FYNNEI come from the germline V gene. CDR3 loop: CASSEARGAEAFF. CDR3 sequence (DNA): TGTGCCAGCAGTGAGGCGCGGGGGGCTGAAGCTTTCTTT.

This sequence joins TRBV19 and TRBJ2-2, with D unclear. V dropped 6 bases and J dropped 0 bases, with 5 bases sitting between them. This CDR3 region has 13 residues. Germline values: CDR1 LNHDA, CDR2 SQIVND (reference sequence). CDR3 protein: CASRNTNTGELFF. The CDR3 nucleotides are TGTGCCAGTAGGAACACGAACACCGGGGAGCTGTTTTTT.

The V gene is TRBV7-9, the J gene TRBJ1-6, with TRBD1 matching over 7 bases. Trimming removed 4 bases from V and 9 bases from J; junction bases left unmatched: 9. This CDR3 region has 15 residues. Germline V lookup: CDR1 SEHNR, CDR2 FQNEAQ (reference sequence). The CDR3 sequence is CASSSGGTEGSPLHF. CDR3 DNA: TGTGCCAGCAGCTCGGGGGGGACAGAGGGTTCACCCCTCCACTTT.

This clonotype has only a few counts. This rearrangement joins TRBV20-1 to TRBJ2-5; the match to TRBD1 covers 7 bases. Per germline, CDR1 DFQATT and CDR2 SNEGSKA (reference sequence). The length of the CDR3 is 14 residues. Losses at the gene ends were 4 bases for V and 0 bases for J; bases not matched to a gene: 5. The CDR3 DNA reads TGCAGTGCTACCAAGGGACAGTACCAAGAGACCCAGTACTTC. Its protein product is CSATKGQYQETQYF.

This clonotype was found a few times. The chain employs TRBV27 and TRBJ2-6; D is uncertain. Trimming cost V 8 bases and J 1 base, with 9 bases left between them. From germline, CDR1 is MNHEY and CDR2 SMNVEV (reference sequence). The CDR3 has 14 amino acids. The CDR3 DNA reads TGTGCCAGCCGCGAGGCGTCTGGGGCCAACGTCCTGACTTTC. Translation: CASREASGANVLTF. The whole variable domain, filled in from reference TRBV27 and TRBJ2-6, reads EAQVTQNPRYLITVTGKKLTVTCSQNMNHEYMSWYRQDPGLGLRQIYYSMNVEVTDKGDVPEGYKVSRKEKRNFPLILESPSPNQTSLYFCASREASGANVLTFGAGSRLTVL.